This T cell receptor beta chain was identified during a study of Tregs in tolerant kidney transplant recipients. Measured with immunoSEQ multiplex PCR; TCRdb has only the in-frame clones, and not every one. Here the sample table reports about 23,000 clones. Related graft donors supplied nonmyeloablative bone marrow transplants, and mixed chimerism was transient. Thawed PBMCs were FACS-sorted into unstimulated CD4+CD25+CD127- regulatory T cells, CD4+CD25- non-regulatory cells, CD4 and CD8 cells. There are 15 residues in the CDR3. The V and J ends lost 3 bases and 2 bases, in that order; junction bases with no gene match: 3. Germline V gives CDR1 ENHRY, CDR2 SYGVKD. On this clone: Antigen unknown. The observed sequence ends 3 residues before the CDR3 terminus, with the missing tail filled in from the germline J gene.

Study-level findings and limits: Nucleotide sequences could not be compared across some patients' samples due to primer changes. Few patients were studied, so findings need validation in larger groups.

This sequence joins TRBV10-3 and TRBJ1-1, with 10 bases aligning to TRBD1. This sample comprised CD4+ T cells from blood (PBMCs), obtained 6 months after the transplant. The TCR comes from a human patient who received a combined kidney and bone marrow transplant. Some T cells may originate from the graft donor. CDR3 DNA (partial): TGTGCCATCAGTGAAGGGGACAGGGGCAACACTGAA. It translates to CAISEGDRGNTE. The entire CDR3 reads CAISEGDRGNTEAFF.